This record concerns one T cell receptor (beta chain) sequence. The antigen is unknown. Profiling relied on immunoSEQ multiplex PCR, and the TCRdb table lists in-frame clones only, not all of them. The sample yields about 42,000 clones, roughly four fifths seen once. Germline V gives CDR1 SGDLS, CDR2 YYNGEE. The CDR3 runs 15 residues. V lost 3 bases, J lost 5 bases, and 7 bases stayed unmatched. This specimen comes from a study of OX40 agonist ivuxolimab in advanced cancers. Overall study: Given to patients was ivuxolimab, an agonistic anti-OX40 (CD134) antibody. Recorded diagnoses for dose-escalation patients were hepatocellular carcinoma, melanoma, renal cell or head and neck cancer.

Study-level results: With doses of 0.1-3.0 mg/kg, partial responders showed among the lowest clonal expansion. Compared with CD4+, CD8+ T cells on average had more expanded clones.

The chain recombines TRBV9 with TRBJ2-5; 10 nucleotides line up with TRBD2. The specimen comprised CD4+ or CD8+ T cells sorted from blood, sampled in a trial of the OX40 agonist ivuxolimab. The receptor comes from an adult with an advanced solid tumor such as melanoma, head and neck, liver or kidney cancer. The CDR3 nucleotides read TGTGCCAGCAGCGCCGGACTAGCGGCCTCCGAGACCCAGTACTTC. This codes for CASSAGLAASETQYF.